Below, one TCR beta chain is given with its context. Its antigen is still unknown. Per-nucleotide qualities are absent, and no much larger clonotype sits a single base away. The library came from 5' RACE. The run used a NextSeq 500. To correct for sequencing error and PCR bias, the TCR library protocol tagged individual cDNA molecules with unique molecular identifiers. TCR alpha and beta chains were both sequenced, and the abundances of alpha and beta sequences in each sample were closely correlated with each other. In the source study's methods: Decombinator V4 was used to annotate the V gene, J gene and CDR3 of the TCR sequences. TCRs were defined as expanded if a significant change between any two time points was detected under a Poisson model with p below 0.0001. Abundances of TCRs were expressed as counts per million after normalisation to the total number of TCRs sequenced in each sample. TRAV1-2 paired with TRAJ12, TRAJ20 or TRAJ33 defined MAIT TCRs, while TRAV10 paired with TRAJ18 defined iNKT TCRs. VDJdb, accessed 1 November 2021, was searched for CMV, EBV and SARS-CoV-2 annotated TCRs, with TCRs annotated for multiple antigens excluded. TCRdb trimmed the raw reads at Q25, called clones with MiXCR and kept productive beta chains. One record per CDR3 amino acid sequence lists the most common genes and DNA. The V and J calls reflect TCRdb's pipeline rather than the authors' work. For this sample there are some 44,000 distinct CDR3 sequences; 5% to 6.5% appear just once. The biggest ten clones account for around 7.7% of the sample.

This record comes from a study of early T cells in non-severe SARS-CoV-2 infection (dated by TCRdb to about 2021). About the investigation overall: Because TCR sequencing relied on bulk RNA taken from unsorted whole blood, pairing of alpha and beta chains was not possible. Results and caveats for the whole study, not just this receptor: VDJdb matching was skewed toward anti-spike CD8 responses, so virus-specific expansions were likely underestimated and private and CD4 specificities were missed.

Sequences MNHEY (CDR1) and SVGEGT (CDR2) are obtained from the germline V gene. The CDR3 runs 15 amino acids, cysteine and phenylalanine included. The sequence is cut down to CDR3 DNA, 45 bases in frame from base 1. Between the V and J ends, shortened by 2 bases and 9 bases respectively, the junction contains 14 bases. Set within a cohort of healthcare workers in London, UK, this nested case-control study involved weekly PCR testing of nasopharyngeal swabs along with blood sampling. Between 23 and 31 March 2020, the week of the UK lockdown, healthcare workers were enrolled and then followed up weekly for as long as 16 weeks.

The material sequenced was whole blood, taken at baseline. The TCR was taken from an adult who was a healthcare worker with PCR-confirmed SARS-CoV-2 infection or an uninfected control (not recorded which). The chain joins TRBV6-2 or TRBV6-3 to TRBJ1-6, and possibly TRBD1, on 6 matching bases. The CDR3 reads CASSYEGGTSSPLHF. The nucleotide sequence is TGTGCCAGCAGTTACGAAGGGGGGACAAGTTCACCCCTCCACTTT.